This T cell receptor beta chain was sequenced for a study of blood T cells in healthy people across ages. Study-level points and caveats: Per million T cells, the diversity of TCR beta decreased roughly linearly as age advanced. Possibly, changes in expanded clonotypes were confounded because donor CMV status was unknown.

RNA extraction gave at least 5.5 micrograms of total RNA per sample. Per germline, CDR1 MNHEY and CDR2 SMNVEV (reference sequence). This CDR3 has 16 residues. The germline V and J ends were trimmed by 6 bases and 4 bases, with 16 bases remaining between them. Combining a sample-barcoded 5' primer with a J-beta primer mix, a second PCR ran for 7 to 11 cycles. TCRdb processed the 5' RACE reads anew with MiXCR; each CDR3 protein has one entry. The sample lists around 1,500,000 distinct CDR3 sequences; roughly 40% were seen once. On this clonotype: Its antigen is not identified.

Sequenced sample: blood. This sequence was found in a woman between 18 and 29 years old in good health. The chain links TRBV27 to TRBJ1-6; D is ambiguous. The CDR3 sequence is CASSAEAEVYNSPLHF. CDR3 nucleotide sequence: TGTGCCAGCAGCGCAGAGGCTGAAGTTTATAATTCACCCCTCCACTTT.